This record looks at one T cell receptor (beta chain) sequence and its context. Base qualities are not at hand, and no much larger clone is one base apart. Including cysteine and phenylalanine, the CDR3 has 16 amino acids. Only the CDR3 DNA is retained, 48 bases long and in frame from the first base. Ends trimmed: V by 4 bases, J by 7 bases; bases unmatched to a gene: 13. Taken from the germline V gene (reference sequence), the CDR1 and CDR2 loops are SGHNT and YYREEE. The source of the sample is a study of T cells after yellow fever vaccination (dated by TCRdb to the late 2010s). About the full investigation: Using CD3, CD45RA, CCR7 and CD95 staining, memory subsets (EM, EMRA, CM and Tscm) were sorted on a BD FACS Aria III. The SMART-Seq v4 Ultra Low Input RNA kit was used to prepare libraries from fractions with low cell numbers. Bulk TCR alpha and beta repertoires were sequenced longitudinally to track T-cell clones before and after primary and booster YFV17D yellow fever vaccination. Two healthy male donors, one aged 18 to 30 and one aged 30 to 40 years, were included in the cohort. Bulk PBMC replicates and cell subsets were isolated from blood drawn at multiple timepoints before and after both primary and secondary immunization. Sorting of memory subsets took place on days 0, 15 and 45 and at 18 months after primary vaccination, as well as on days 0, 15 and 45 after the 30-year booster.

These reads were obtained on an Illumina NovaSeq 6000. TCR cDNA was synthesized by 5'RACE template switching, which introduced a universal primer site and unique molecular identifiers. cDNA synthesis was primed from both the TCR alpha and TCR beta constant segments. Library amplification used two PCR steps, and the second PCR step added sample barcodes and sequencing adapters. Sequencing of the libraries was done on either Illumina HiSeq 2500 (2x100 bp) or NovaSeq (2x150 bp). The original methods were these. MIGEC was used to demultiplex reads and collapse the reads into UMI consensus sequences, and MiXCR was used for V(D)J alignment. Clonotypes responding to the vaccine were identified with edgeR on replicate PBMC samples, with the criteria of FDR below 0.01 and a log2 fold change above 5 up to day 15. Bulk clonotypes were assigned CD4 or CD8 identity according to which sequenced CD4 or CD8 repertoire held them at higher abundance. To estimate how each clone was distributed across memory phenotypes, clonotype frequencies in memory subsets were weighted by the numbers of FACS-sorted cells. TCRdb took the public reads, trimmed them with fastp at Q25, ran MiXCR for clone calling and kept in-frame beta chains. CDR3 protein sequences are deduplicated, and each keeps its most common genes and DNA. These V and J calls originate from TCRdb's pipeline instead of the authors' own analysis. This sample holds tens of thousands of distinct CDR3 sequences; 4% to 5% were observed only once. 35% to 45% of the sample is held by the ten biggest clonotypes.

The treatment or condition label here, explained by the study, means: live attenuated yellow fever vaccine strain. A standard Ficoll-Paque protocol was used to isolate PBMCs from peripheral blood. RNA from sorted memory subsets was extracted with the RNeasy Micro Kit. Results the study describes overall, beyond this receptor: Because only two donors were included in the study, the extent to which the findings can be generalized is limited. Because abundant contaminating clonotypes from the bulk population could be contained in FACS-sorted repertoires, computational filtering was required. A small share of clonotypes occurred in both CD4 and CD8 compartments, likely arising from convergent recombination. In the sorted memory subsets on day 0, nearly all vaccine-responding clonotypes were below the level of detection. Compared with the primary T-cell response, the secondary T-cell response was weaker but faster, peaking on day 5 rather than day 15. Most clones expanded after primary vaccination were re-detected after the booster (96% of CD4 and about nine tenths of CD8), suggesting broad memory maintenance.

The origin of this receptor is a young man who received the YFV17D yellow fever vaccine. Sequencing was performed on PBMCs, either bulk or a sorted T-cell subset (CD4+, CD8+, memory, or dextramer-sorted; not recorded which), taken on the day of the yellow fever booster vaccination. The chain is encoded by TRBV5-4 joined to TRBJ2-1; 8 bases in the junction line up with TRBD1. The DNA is TGTGCCAGCAGCAGTCCCCCAGGGGGCCTTAAAAATGAGCAGTTCTTC. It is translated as CASSSPPGGLKNEQFF.